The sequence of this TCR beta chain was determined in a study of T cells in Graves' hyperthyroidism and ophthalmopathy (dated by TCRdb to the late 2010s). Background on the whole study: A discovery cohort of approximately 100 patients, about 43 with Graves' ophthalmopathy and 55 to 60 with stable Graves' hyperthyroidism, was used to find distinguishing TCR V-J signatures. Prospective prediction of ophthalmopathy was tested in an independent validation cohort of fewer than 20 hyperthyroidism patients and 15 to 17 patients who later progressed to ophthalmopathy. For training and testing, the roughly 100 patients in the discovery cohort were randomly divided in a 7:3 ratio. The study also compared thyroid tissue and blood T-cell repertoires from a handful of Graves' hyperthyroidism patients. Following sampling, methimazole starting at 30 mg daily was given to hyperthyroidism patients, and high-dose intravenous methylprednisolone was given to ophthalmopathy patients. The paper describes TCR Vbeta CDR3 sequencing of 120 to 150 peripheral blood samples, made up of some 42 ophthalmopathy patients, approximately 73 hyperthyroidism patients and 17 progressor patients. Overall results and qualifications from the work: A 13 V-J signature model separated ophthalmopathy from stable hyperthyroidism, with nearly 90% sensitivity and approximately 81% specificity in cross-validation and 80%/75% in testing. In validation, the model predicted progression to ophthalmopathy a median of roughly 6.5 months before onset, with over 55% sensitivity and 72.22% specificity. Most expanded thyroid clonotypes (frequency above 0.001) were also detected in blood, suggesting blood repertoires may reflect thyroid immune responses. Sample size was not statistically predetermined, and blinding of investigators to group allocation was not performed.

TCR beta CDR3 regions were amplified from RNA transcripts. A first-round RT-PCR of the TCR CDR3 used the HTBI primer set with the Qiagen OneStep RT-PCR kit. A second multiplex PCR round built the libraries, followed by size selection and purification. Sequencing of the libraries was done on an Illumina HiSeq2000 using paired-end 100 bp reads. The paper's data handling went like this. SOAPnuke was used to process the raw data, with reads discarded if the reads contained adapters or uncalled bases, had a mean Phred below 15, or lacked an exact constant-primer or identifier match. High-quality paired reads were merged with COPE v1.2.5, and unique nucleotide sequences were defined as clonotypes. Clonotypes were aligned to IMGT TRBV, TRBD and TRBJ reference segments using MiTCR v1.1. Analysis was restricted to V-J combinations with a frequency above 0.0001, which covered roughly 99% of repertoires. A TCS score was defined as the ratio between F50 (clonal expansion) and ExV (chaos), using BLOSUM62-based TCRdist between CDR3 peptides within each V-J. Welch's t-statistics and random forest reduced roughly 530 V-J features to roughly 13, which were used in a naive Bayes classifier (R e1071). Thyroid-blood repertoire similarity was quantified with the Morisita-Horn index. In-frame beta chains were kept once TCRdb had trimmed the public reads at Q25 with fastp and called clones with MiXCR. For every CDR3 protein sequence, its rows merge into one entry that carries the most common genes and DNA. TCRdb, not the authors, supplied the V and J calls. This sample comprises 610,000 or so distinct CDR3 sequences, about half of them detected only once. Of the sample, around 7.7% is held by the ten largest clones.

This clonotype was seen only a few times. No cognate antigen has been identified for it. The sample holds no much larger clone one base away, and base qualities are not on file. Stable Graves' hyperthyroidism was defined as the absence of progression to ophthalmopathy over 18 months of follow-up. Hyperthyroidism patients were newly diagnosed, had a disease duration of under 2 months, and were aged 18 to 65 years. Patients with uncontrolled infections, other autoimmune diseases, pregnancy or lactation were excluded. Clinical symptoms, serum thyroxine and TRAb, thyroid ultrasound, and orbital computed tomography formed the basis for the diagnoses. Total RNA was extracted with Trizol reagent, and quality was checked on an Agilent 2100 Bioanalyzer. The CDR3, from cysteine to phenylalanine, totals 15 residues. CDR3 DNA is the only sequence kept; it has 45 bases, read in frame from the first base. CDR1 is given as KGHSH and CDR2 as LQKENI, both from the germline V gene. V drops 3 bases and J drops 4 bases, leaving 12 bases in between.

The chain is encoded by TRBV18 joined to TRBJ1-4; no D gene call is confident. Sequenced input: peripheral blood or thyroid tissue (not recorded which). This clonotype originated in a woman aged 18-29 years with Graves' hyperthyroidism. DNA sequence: TGTGCCAGCTCACCTTCAAGGGTGGGTAATGAAAAACTGTTTTTT. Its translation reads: CASSPSRVGNEKLFF.